These T cell receptor beta chains were read from a single sample in a study of identical twins. Using its own MiXCR run on the 5' RACE reads, TCRdb lists one record per CDR3 protein. This table has roughly 630,000 distinct CDR3 sequences, roughly 7.2% appearing once. Another study also made use of these data, one on yellow fever vaccine responses in identical twins.

Sample: PBMCs. These receptors were obtained from a woman aged 18-30 years in good health. The CDR3 runs from the conserved cysteine through the conserved F or W. D genes are given only for firm matches. Size is stated for part of the rows, as once, few or many counts, or as a class when the clone is expanded.

j_gene: TRBJ2-3; v_gene: TRBV6-1; d_gene: .; abundance: few; CDR3aa: CASMRGDPADTQYF; CDR3nt: TGTGCCAGCATGAGGGGCGACCCAGCAGATACGCAGTATTTT
j_gene: TRBJ2-3; v_gene: TRBV11-2; d_gene: .; abundance: .; CDR3aa: CASSLEAGNAQYF; CDR3nt: TGTGCCAGCAGCTTAGAGGCGGGGAACGCGCAGTATTTT
j_gene: TRBJ2-2; v_gene: TRBV4-2; d_gene: TRBD1; abundance: many; CDR3aa: CASSQVPGQGTTGELFF; CDR3nt: TGTGCCAGCAGCCAGGTTCCGGGACAGGGGACCACCGGGGAGCTGTTTTTT
j_gene: TRBJ2-5; v_gene: TRBV7-6; d_gene: .; abundance: few; CDR3aa: CASSRTHITFGETQYF; CDR3nt: TGTGCCAGCAGCCGGACACACATCACGTTCGGAGAGACCCAGTACTTC
j_gene: TRBJ2-3; v_gene: TRBV7-9; d_gene: .; abundance: many; CDR3aa: CASSLAEYGKEAQYF; CDR3nt: TGTGCCAGCAGCTTAGCGGAGTACGGTAAAGAGGCGCAGTATTTT
j_gene: TRBJ2-7; v_gene: TRBV21-1; d_gene: .; abundance: many; CDR3aa: CASSKLAGVVYEQYF; CDR3nt: TGTGCCAGCAGCAAATTAGCGGGAGTTGTCTACGAGCAGTACTTC
j_gene: TRBJ2-1; v_gene: TRBV5-5; d_gene: .; abundance: many; CDR3aa: CASSERQSSYNEQFF; CDR3nt: TGTGCCAGCAGCGAACGACAGAGCTCCTACAATGAGCAGTTCTTC
j_gene: TRBJ1-2; v_gene: TRBV4-1; d_gene: TRBD1; abundance: many; CDR3aa: CASSHRDSYGYTF; CDR3nt: TGCGCCAGCAGCCACCGGGACAGCTATGGCTACACCTTC
j_gene: TRBJ2-5; v_gene: TRBV28; d_gene: TRBD1; abundance: many; CDR3aa: CAPAGQGGGQETQYF; CDR3nt: TGTGCCCCAGCAGGACAGGGGGGCGGTCAAGAGACCCAGTACTTC
j_gene: TRBJ1-6; v_gene: TRBV6-1; d_gene: .; abundance: few; CDR3aa: CASSEWGGYNSPLHF; CDR3nt: TGTGCCAGCAGTGAATGGGGGGGATATAATTCACCCCTCCACTTT
j_gene: TRBJ2-2; v_gene: TRBV20-1; d_gene: TRBD2; abundance: .; CDR3aa: CSAASSGRAGTGELFF; CDR3nt: TGCAGTGCCGCATCTAGCGGGAGGGCCGGGACCGGGGAGCTGTTTTTT
j_gene: TRBJ2-2; v_gene: TRBV21-1; d_gene: .; abundance: few; CDR3aa: CASNLGAGTGELFF; CDR3nt: TGTGCCAGCAACCTGGGGGCGGGAACCGGGGAGCTGTTTTTT
j_gene: TRBJ2-1; v_gene: TRBV20-1; d_gene: .; abundance: .; CDR3aa: CSARDKPGLDEQFF; CDR3nt: TGCAGTGCTAGAGATAAGCCAGGGTTGGATGAGCAGTTCTTC